These 9 T cell receptor beta chains came from one sample sequenced in a study of cytomegalovirus exposure and HLA in healthy donors. Only in-frame clones appear in the TCRdb table, and some are missing; sequencing was by immunoSEQ multiplex PCR. The sample contains some 140,000 clones, roughly four fifths of which appear only once. The sequenced material came from PBMCs. The source is a young woman in good health and CMV-seronegative.

This clone has a handful of counts. The gene calls are TRBV28 and TRBJ1-3, with 9 positions matching TRBD1. The germline V gene encodes CDR1 MDHEN and CDR2 SYDVKM. The CDR3 length is 16 residues. V gave up 1 base and J gave up 0 bases; unmatched junction bases: 1. The CDR3 loop reads CASSLSGQGSGNTIYF. The CDR3 DNA reads as TGTGCCAGCAGTTTATCGGGACAGGGCTCTGGAAACACCATATATTTT.

CDR3: CASKEGGEAFF. CDR3 bases: TGTGCCAGCAAGGAGGGTGGTGAAGCTTTCTTT. V usage is TRBV28 and J usage is TRBJ1-1; unclear D gene. Deletions cut 7 bases from V and 7 bases from J, with 10 bases between. CDR3 length equals 11 residues. CDR1 and CDR2 (germline): MDHEN, SYDVKM.

This sequence joins TRBV6-1 and TRBJ1-5; D is unclear. This CDR3 has 14 amino acids. The germline V and J ends were trimmed by 7 bases and 4 bases, with 14 bases remaining between them. Looked up from germline, CDR1 is MNHNS and CDR2 is SASEGT. The DNA for the CDR3 is TGTGCCAGCAATAGGTGGAGGGATAATCAGCCCCAGCATTTT. The encoded protein is CASNRWRDNQPQHF.

J is TRBJ1-4 and V is TRBV29-1; D is unresolved. Trimming left V 4 bases short and J 8 bases short, with 11 bases between. CDR3 length: 12 amino acids. Germline loops: CDR1 SQVTM, CDR2 ANQGSEA. The chain's CDR3 is CSVGAGYEKLFF. The DNA of the CDR3 is TGCAGCGTTGGGGCAGGATACGAAAAACTGTTTTTT.

The rearrangement links TRBV27 to TRBJ1-6; 7 bases match TRBD1. CDR1 and CDR2 from the germline V gene are MNHEY and SMNVEV (reference sequence). The CDR3 spans 16 residues. Germline trimming cut 2 bases from V and 10 bases from J; bases unmatched to any gene: 11. Written as DNA, the CDR3 is TGTGCCAGCAGTTTAGTTTGGGACAGACTAAACTCACCCCTCCACTTT. Its translation is CASSLVWDRLNSPLHF.

The chain uses TRBV6-6 and TRBJ2-7; D remains unclear. The CDR3 consists of 14 residues. Trimming removed 3 bases at V and 0 bases at J, with 9 bases between. Germline V gives CDR1 MNHNY, CDR2 SVGAGI (reference sequence). CDR3 coding DNA: TGTGCCAGCAGTTATCGTGTCGGCTCCTACGAGCAGTACTTC. Its translation is CASSYRVGSYEQYF.

V usage is TRBV7-2 and J usage is TRBJ2-1; 8 bases align to TRBD2. Trimming at V came to 5 bases and at J to 2 bases, leaving 5 bases not matched to a gene. This CDR3 comprises 15 residues. CDR1 is SGHTA and CDR2 is FQGNSA in the germline V gene. The CDR3 reads CASSPGLAAYNEQFF. CDR3 DNA sequence: TGTGCCAGCAGCCCTGGACTAGCCGCCTACAATGAGCAGTTCTTC.

The chain employs TRBV5-8 and TRBJ1-2; tentatively, D is TRBD1 (6 bases). The V and J ends lost 0 bases and 1 base respectively, with 13 bases between them. Germline CDR1 is SGHTS and CDR2 is YDEGEE. The CDR3 has 16 residues. CDR3 sequence reads: CASSLVGGRSNYGYTF. The CDR3 DNA follows: TGTGCCAGCAGCTTGGTAGGGGGACGGAGTAACTATGGCTACACCTTC.

This rearrangement joins TRBV6-4 to TRBJ2-2; D is possibly TRBD1 (6 bases). This CDR3 region has 17 residues. Germline V gives CDR1 MRHNA, CDR2 SNTAGT. With 5 bases removed from V and 0 bases from J, the gap between germline ends came to 16 bases. CDR3 sequence: CASSPKGQLANTGELFF. Written as DNA, the CDR3 is TGTGCCAGCAGTCCAAAAGGACAGCTAGCGAACACCGGGGAGCTGTTTTTT.